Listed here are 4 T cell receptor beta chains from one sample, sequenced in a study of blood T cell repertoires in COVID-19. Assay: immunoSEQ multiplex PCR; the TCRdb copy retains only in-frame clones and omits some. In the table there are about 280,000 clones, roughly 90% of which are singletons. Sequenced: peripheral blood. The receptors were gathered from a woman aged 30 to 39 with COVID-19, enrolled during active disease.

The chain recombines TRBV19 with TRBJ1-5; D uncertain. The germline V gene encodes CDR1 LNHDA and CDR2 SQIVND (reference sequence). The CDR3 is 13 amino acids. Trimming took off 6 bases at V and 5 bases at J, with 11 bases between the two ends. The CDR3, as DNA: TGTGCCAGTAGGGGTTCTCGGGATCAGCCCCAGCATTTT. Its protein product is CASRGSRDQPQHF.

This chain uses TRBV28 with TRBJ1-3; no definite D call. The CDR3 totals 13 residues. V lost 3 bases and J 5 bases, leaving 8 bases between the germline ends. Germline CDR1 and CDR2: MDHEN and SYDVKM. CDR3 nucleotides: TGTGCCAGCAGTTTGGAGCGGAGAAACACCATATATTTT. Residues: CASSLERRNTIYF. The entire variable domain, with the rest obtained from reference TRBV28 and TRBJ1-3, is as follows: DVKVTQSSRYLVKRTGEKVFLECVQDMDHENMFWYRQDPGLGLRLIYFSYDVKMKEKGDIPEGYSVSREKKERFSLILESASTNQTSMYLCASSLERRNTIYFGEGSWLTVV.

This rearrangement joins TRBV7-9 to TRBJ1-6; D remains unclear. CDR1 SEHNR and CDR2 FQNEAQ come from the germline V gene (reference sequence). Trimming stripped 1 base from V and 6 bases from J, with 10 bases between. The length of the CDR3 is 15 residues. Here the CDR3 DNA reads TGTGCCAGCAGCTTAGATGGGCAGAGTAATTCACCCCTCCACTTT. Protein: CASSLDGQSNSPLHF.

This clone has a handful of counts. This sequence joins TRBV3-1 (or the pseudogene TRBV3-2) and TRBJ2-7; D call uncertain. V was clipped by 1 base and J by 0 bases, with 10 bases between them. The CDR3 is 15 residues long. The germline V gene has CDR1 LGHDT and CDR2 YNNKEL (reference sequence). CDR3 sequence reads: CASSQGSRSSYEQYF. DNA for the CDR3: TGTGCCAGCAGCCAAGGAAGTCGCAGCTCCTACGAGCAGTACTTC.